This paragraph covers one T cell receptor (beta chain) sequence. The antigen is not known. These data are taken from a study of cytomegalovirus exposure and HLA in healthy donors. Regarding the study as a whole: According to the study, around 180 TCR beta chains were cytomegalovirus-associated. The TCR clusters that emerged in the first cohort tended, a later analysis found, to co-occur in the 120 or so validation repertoires.

CDR1 and CDR2 (germline): SEHNR, FQNEAQ (reference sequence). J lost 2 bases, V lost 5 bases, and 5 bases had no gene match. This CDR3 has 16 amino acids. The donors were in the approximately 120-subject validation cohort; that cohort was separate from the roughly 700-subject first cohort. This table comes from immunoSEQ multiplex PCR, and its TCRdb copy is limited to in-frame clones, with some not included. The data contain 160,000 or so clones, about 87% of them singletons. The sample was PBMCs. V and J are TRBV7-9 and TRBJ2-5, with 13 bases lining up with TRBD2. This receptor was obtained from a woman between 25 and 40 years old in good health and CMV-seronegative. As DNA, the CDR3 is TGTGCCAGCAGCCCGACTAGCGGGGGGTATCAAGAGACCCAGTACTTC. It encodes CASSPTSGGYQETQYF.